The clone carrying this T cell receptor (beta chain) occurred once. Its antigen remains unidentified. These data belong to a study of cytomegalovirus exposure and HLA in healthy donors. Whole-study results and caveats: Sequencing had likely introduced a cluster of highly shared sequence variants as an artifact.

Vbeta (60) and Jbeta (13) primers were used in the PCR. Profiling relied on immunoSEQ multiplex PCR, and the TCRdb table lists in-frame clones only, not all of them. Among roughly 150,000 clones listed, around 75% were seen once. Germline assignment: CDR1 SGHDT and CDR2 YYEEEE. The CDR3 sequence is 18 residues long. V was clipped by 0 bases and J by 8 bases, with 26 bases between them. The chain recombines TRBV5-6 with TRBJ1-2; possible D gene TRBD1, 5 bases. The material sequenced was PBMCs. The source of this sequence is a woman aged 50 to 60 in good health and CMV-seropositive. CDR3 DNA: TGTGCCAGCAGCTTGGGGGCAACGGGGGTCTACCAGATCTTCGGCTACACCTTC. This translates into CASSLGATGVYQIFGYTF.